This entry lists 26 T cell receptor beta chains sequenced from one sample in a study of OX40 agonist ivuxolimab in advanced cancers. Only in-frame clones appear in the TCRdb table, and some are missing; sequencing was by immunoSEQ multiplex PCR. The profile shows almost 70,000 clones, 80% to 95% of them singletons. The sequenced sample was CD4+ or CD8+ T cells sorted from blood, obtained in a trial of the OX40 agonist ivuxolimab. The source of these receptors is an adult with an advanced solid tumor such as melanoma, head and neck, liver or kidney cancer.

This clone was found a few times. The rearrangement links TRBV19 to TRBJ1-1; D uncertain. Germline CDR1 is LNHDA and CDR2 is SQIVND (reference sequence). This CDR3 is 13 amino acids long. V was clipped by 10 bases and J by 4 bases, with 16 bases between them. CDR3: CATVDFGSTEAFF. The DNA of the CDR3 is TGTGCCACTGTGGATTTCGGGAGCACTGAAGCTTTCTTT. The whole variable domain, filled in from reference TRBV19 and TRBJ1-1, reads DGGITQSPKYLFRKEGQNVTLSCEQNLNHDAMYWYRQDPGQGLRLIYYSQIVNDFQKGDIAEGYSVSREKKESFPLTVTSAQKNPTAFYLCATVDFGSTEAFFGQGTRLTVV.

This chain joins TRBV20-1 and TRBJ2-1; 8 bases are a match to TRBD1. The CDR3 consists of 11 residues. The ends lost 6 bases at V and 7 bases at J; junction bases unmatched: 2. Germline CDR1 reads DFQATT; CDR2 reads SNEGSKA (reference sequence). For the CDR3, the DNA is TGCAGTGCCGACAGGGGTAATGAGCAGTTCTTC. Protein product: CSADRGNEQFF.

CDR3 DNA sequence: TGTGCCAGCAGCTTATTCGACGGCTACACCTTC. This encodes CASSLFDGYTF. This chain joins TRBV7-2 and TRBJ1-2; D is undetermined. Trimming pared 2 bases from V and 8 bases from J, leaving 6 bases between. The CDR3 has 11 residues. The germline CDR1 and CDR2 sequences are SGHTA and FQGNSA. The whole variable domain, filled in from reference TRBV7-2 and TRBJ1-2, reads GAGVSQSPSNKVTEKGKDVELRCDPISGHTALYWYRQSLGQGLEFLIYFQGNSAPDKSGLPSDRFSAERTGGSVSTLTIQRTQQEDSAVYLCASSLFDGYTFGSGTRLTVV.

This rearrangement joins TRBV19 to TRBJ2-1, with 12 nucleotides matching TRBD2. This CDR3 region has 15 residues. The germline V gene has CDR1 LNHDA and CDR2 SQIVND (reference sequence). V trimming: 7 bases; J trimming: 5 bases; junction bases outside the gene matches: 6. CDR3: CASTQRTSGNNEQFF. The CDR3 coding sequence is TGTGCCAGTACCCAGCGGACTAGCGGGAACAATGAGCAGTTCTTC.

This chain joins TRBV18 and TRBJ2-7, with 8 bases identical to TRBD1. J was trimmed by 0 bases and V by 5 bases; bases with no gene match: 9. CDR3 size: 16 residues. Germline CDR1 is KGHSH and CDR2 is LQKENI. CDR3 sequence: CASSTRRTGSSYEQYF. CDR3 DNA sequence: TGTGCCAGCTCAACTCGGAGGACAGGGAGCTCCTACGAGCAGTACTTC.

This chain uses TRBV7-9 with TRBJ2-7; TRBD1 aligns across 9 bases. Germline-derived CDR1 and CDR2 are SEHNR and FQNEAQ (reference sequence). The CDR3 is made up of 15 amino acids. J was trimmed by 3 bases and V by 5 bases; bases with no gene match: 8. The CDR3 nucleotides read TGTGCCAGCAGCAAATGGACAGGGGAAGACTACGAGCAGTACTTC. Its protein is CASSKWTGEDYEQYF.

The chain links TRBV19 to TRBJ2-5; D gene unclear. Germline V gene lookup returns CDR1 LNHDA and CDR2 SQIVND (reference sequence). The CDR3 runs 12 residues. The ends were cut back, 5 bases at V and 2 bases at J, with 6 bases in the middle. CDR3 protein: CASSRSQETQYF. CDR3 in DNA: TGTGCCAGTAGTCGAAGTCAAGAGACCCAGTACTTC.

The chain employs TRBV2 and TRBJ2-7, with D tentatively TRBD1 (5 bases). This CDR3 has 13 amino acids. Per germline, CDR1 SNHLY and CDR2 FYNNEI. The germline V and J ends were trimmed by 4 bases and 1 base, with 8 bases remaining between them. The CDR3 bases are TGTGCCAGCAGTGTTCAGGGATCCTACGAGCAGTACTTC. It yields the protein CASSVQGSYEQYF.

The V call is TRBV14, the J call TRBJ2-7; D remains ambiguous. The V gene's germline CDR1 is SGHDN and CDR2 FVKESK. The CDR3 covers 15 residues. Trimming stripped 4 bases from V and 3 bases from J, with 16 bases between. CDR3 sequence: CASSPSLKPGYEQYF. The CDR3 bases are TGTGCCAGCAGCCCATCACTTAAGCCTGGCTACGAGCAGTACTTC.

The V and J genes are TRBV7-9 and TRBJ2-2, with D possibly being TRBD2 (6 bases). Germline V CDR1 and CDR2: SEHNR, FQNEAQ (reference sequence). V was trimmed by 5 bases and J by 2 bases, leaving 12 bases between them. CDR3 size: 15 residues. CDR3 sequence (DNA): TGTGCCAGCAGCCTCTTGCGGGGAAACACCGGGGAGCTGTTTTTT. It codes for CASSLLRGNTGELFF.

The CDR3 nucleotides read TGTGCCAGCAGCTTGGCGAGGGGACAGCTCCAAATGGTCACTGAAGCTTTCTTT. Translation: CASSLARGQLQMVTEAFF. The rearrangement links TRBV5-6 to TRBJ1-1; 7 nucleotides align to TRBD1. The CDR3 spans 18 residues. Germline CDR1 is SGHDT and CDR2 is YYEEEE. With V trimmed by 0 bases and J by 4 bases, 15 bases remained unmatched.

The chain links TRBV15 to TRBJ2-2; 7 nucleotides align to TRBD1. J gave up 1 base and V 8 bases, and 10 bases lay outside the gene matches. From germline, CDR1 is LNHNV and CDR2 YYDKDF (reference sequence). This CDR3 spans 16 amino acids. For the CDR3, the DNA is TGTGCCACCGGACCGTCGGGGACAGTGAACACCGGGGAGCTGTTTTTT. This sequence encodes CATGPSGTVNTGELFF.

The chain recombines TRBV5-1 with TRBJ2-7; D unclear. The germline CDR1 and CDR2 sequences are SGHRS and YFSETQ. V gave up 0 bases and J gave up 3 bases, with 10 bases separating them. The CDR3 is 14 amino acids. The CDR3 reads CASSLESPGYEQYF. CDR3 nucleotides: TGCGCCAGCAGCTTGGAGTCACCGGGCTACGAGCAGTACTTC.

The V gene is TRBV25-1, the J gene TRBJ2-1; the match to TRBD1 covers 10 bases. CDR3 length equals 13 residues. V dropped 6 bases and J dropped 8; count of bases not matched to a gene: 4. CDR1 is MGHDK, CDR2 SYGVNS, per germline. The CDR3 nucleotides are TGTGCCAGCAGGGACAGGGGGAGCGATGAGCAGTTCTTC. This codes for CASRDRGSDEQFF.

As regards this clone: Additional DNA sequences in this sample encode the identical CDR3. V and J are TRBV18 and TRBJ2-3; D unclear. V was cut by 6 bases and J by 6 bases, with 7 bases left in between. The CDR3 totals 11 residues. Germline CDR1 KGHSH, CDR2 LQKENI. This CDR3 reads CASSPEDTQYF. CDR3 nucleotide sequence: TGTGCCAGCTCCCCGGAGGATACGCAGTATTTT. Looking up the rest from reference TRBV18 and TRBJ2-3 gives the full variable domain: NAGVMQNPRHLVRRRGQEARLRCSPMKGHSHVYWYRQLPEEGLKFMVYLQKENIIDESGMPKERFSAEFPKEGPSILRIQQVVRGDSAAYFCASSPEDTQYFGPGTRLTVL.

The chain joins TRBV7-3 to TRBJ2-5; no clear D gene. The J call may be mistaken, given a closer DNA end match to TRBJ2-7. The CDR3 loop spans 13 amino acids. Germline V gene sequence: CDR1 SGHTA, CDR2 FQGTGA. CDR3 bases: TGTGCCAGCAGCTTGTCCCATACCTACGAGCAGTACTTC. Residues: CASSLSHTYEQYF.

This chain links TRBV19 with TRBJ2-4, with D tentatively TRBD2 (7 bases). Trimming took off 7 bases at V and 6 bases at J, with 16 bases between the two ends. CDR3 size: 14 residues. Germline lookup yields CDR1 LNHDA and CDR2 SQIVND (reference sequence). CDR3 region: CASTPRGAGNIQYF. As DNA, the CDR3 is TGTGCCAGTACCCCTCGGGGGGCTGGAAACATTCAGTACTTC.

The chain is built from TRBV5-1 and TRBJ2-7; 7 nucleotides agree with TRBD1. J gave up 2 bases and V 4 bases, and 3 bases lay outside the gene matches. The CDR3 is 13 amino acids. Germline V gene data show CDR1 as SGHRS and CDR2 as YFSETQ. This CDR3 is CASSETGPYEQYF. DNA of the CDR3: TGCGCCAGCAGCGAGACAGGGCCCTACGAGCAGTACTTC. Using reference TRBV5-1 and TRBJ2-7 for the parts outside the CDR3, the full variable domain is KAGVTQTPRYLIKTRGQQVTLSCSPISGHRSVSWYQQTPGQGLQFLFEYFSETQRNKGNFPGRFSGRQFSNSRSEMNVSTLELGDSALYLCASSETGPYEQYFGPGTRLTVT.

The rearrangement links TRBV7-8 to TRBJ1-2; D may be TRBD1 (5 bases). The germline V gene has CDR1 SGHVS and CDR2 FQNEAQ. The CDR3 totals 18 residues. The V end lost 1 base, the J end lost 0 bases, and 18 bases lay between the germline ends. The DNA of the CDR3 is TGTGCCAGCAGCTTAGAGGTTATGGAGGCAGGGACTAACTATGGCTACACCTTC. Translating it yields CASSLEVMEAGTNYGYTF.

The CDR3 coding sequence is TGTGCCAGCAGCGTATCGGGACTAGCGGGGTACGAGCAGTACTTC. Amino acids: CASSVSGLAGYEQYF. This sequence joins TRBV9 and TRBJ2-7; 13 bases are shared with TRBD2. From germline, CDR1 is SGDLS and CDR2 YYNGEE. The CDR3 is 15 amino acids. Trimming took 1 base from V and 4 from J; bases not matched to a gene: 2.

The V gene is TRBV19, the J gene TRBJ2-1; tentatively, D is TRBD1 (5 bases). V was trimmed by 4 bases and J by 13 bases, leaving 11 bases between them. The length of the CDR3 is 11 residues. The germline CDR1 and CDR2 sequences are LNHDA and SQIVND (reference sequence). The CDR3 coding sequence is TGTGCCAGTAGTACAGGGCTTGGTCAGTTCTTC. Residues: CASSTGLGQFF. Together with reference TRBV19 and TRBJ2-1, the CDR3 gives the full variable domain: DGGITQSPKYLFRKEGQNVTLSCEQNLNHDAMYWYRQDPGQGLRLIYYSQIVNDFQKGDIAEGYSVSREKKESFPLTVTSAQKNPTAFYLCASSTGLGQFFGPGTRLTVL.

The gene calls are TRBV6-1 and TRBJ1-5, with D possibly being TRBD1 (5 bases). V gave up 4 bases and J gave up 0 bases, with 13 bases separating them. Germline CDR1 MNHNS, CDR2 SASEGT. CDR3 length: 16 amino acids. CDR3 in amino acids: CASSVEGTSSNQPQHF. As DNA, the CDR3 is TGTGCCAGCAGTGTCGAGGGGACCTCTAGCAATCAGCCCCAGCATTTT.

The rearrangement joins TRBV19 to TRBJ1-2; 7 bases align to TRBD1. The CDR3 covers 15 residues. The ends lost 3 bases at V and 3 bases at J; junction bases unmatched: 7. The germline V gene encodes CDR1 LNHDA and CDR2 SQIVND (reference sequence). CDR3 sequence reads: CASSIYDRDDYGYTF. As DNA, the CDR3 is TGTGCCAGTAGTATCTATGACAGGGACGACTATGGCTACACCTTC.

V is TRBV28 and J is TRBJ1-4; no firm D call. The germline V and J ends were trimmed by 7 bases and 5 bases, with 5 bases remaining between them. Germline assignment: CDR1 MDHEN and CDR2 SYDVKM. The CDR3 extends over 11 amino acids. The CDR3 coding sequence is TGTGCCAGCACCCTAAATGAAAAACTGTTTTTT. Its protein is CASTLNEKLFF.

The CDR3 sequence: CASRGTGTTHHNSPLHF. The CDR3 coding sequence is TGTGCCAGCAGGGGCACAGGGACCACCCATCATAATTCACCCCTCCACTTT. This chain connects TRBV27 to TRBJ1-6; weak D call: TRBD1 (6 bases). The CDR3 length is 17 residues. CDR1 and CDR2 (germline): MNHEY, SMNVEV (reference sequence). V gave up 6 bases and J gave up 5 bases, with 20 bases separating them.

This chain uses TRBV30 with TRBJ1-2; the D gene is possibly TRBD1 (6 bases). Trimming shortened V by 3 bases and J by 1 base, and 15 bases separated the two germline ends. There are 15 residues in the CDR3. Germline V gives CDR1 GTSNPN, CDR2 SVGIG (reference sequence). The CDR3 region has the DNA TGTGCCTGGAGCCTGGGGGGGCAGCTTAACTATGGCTACACCTTC. This sequence encodes CAWSLGGQLNYGYTF.